A few counts support the clone carrying this T cell receptor (beta chain). What it recognizes is unknown. The record originates from a study of blood T cells in healthy people across ages. Overall study findings and caveats: Expanded clonotype changes were possibly confounded by unknown donor CMV status. Naive T cell percentage showed a strong correlation with TCR beta diversity.

The CDR3 extends over 16 amino acids. Germline V gene sequence: CDR1 SGHTA, CDR2 FQGNSA. The V end lost 0 bases, the J end lost 2 bases, and 11 bases lay between the germline ends. A second 7 to 11 cycle PCR used barcoded and J-beta primers. Every cDNA was tagged by a template-switch adaptor with 12 random nucleotides. Using its own MiXCR run on the 5' RACE reads, TCRdb lists one record per CDR3 protein. The profile shows over 1,500,000 distinct CDR3 sequences, about 49% of them singletons. Sequenced material: blood. The J gene is TRBJ2-1, the V gene TRBV7-2; no firm D call. The receptor's source is a middle-aged woman in good health. CDR3 loop: CASSLAVGYPYNEQFF. The CDR3 DNA reads as TGTGCCAGCAGCTTAGCGGTGGGGTACCCCTACAATGAGCAGTTCTTC.